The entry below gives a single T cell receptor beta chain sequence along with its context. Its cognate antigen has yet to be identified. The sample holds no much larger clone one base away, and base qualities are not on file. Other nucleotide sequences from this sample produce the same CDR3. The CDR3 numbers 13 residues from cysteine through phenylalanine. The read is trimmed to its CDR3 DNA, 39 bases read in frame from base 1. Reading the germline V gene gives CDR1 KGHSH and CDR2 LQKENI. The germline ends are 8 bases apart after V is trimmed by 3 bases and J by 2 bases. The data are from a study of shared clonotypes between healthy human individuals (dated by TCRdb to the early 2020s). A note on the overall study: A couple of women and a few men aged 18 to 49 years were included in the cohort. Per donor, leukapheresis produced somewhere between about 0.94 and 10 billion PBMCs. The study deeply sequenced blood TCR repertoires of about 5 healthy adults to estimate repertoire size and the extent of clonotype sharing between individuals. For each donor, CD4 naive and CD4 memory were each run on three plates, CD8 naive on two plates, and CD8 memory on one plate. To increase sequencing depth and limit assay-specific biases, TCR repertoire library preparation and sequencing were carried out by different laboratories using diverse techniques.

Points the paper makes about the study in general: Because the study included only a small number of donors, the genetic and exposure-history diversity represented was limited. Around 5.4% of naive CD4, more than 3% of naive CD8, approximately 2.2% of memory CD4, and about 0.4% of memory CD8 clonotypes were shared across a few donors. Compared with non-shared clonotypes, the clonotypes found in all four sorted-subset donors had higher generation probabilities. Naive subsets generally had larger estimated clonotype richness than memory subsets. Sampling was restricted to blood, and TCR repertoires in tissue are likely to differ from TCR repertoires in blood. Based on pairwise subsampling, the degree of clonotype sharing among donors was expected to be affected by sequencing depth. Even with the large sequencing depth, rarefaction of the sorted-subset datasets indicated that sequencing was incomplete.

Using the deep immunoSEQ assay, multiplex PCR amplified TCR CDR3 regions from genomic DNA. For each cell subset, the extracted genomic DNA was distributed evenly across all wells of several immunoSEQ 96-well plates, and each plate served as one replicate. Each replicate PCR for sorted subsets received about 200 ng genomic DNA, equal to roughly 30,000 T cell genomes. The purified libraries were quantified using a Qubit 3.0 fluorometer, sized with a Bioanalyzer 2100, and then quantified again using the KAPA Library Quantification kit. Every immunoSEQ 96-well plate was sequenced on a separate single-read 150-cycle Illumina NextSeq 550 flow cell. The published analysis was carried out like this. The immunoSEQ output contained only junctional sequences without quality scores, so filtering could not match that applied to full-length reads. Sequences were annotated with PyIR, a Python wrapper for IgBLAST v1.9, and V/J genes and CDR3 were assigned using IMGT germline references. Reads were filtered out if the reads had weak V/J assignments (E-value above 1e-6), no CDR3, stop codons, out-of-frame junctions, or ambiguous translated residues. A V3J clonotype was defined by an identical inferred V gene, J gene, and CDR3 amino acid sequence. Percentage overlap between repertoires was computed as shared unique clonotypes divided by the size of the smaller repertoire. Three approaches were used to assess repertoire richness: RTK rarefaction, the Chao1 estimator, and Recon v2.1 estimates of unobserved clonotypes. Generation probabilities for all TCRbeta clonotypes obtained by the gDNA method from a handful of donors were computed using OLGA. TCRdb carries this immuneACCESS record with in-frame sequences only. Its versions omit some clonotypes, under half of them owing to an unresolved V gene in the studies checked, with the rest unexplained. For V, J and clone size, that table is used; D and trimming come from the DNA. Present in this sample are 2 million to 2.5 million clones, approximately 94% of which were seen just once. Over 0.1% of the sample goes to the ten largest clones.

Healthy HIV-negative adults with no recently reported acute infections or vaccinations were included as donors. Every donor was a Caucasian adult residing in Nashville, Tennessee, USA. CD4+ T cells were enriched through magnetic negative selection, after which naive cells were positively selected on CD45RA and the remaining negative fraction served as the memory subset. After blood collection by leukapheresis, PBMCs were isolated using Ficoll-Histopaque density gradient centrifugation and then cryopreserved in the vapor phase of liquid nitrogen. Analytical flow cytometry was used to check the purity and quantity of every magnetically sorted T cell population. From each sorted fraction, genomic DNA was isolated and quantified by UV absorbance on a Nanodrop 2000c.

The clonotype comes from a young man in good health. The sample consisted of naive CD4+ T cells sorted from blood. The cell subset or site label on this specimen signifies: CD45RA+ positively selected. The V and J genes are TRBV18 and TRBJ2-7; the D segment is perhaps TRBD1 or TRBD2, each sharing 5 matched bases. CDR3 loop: CASSPQGPYEQYF. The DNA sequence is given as TGTGCCAGCTCACCCCAGGGACCCTACGAGCAGTACTTC. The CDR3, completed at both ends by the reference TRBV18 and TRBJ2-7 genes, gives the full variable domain NAGVMQNPRHLVRRRGQEARLRCSPMKGHSHVYWYRQLPEEGLKFMVYLQKENIIDESGMPKERFSAEFPKEGPSILRIQQVVRGDSAAYFCASSPQGPYEQYFGPGTRLTVT.